This T cell receptor (beta chain) was identified in a study of T cell responses to AZD1222 COVID-19 vaccine. Overall study findings and caveats: Across spike, vaccine-associated CD4 TCRs were found, dominant at 160-218 and 743-854. Close to half of spike-specific TCRs reportedly recognize unmutated variant regions. Rises in breadth and depth of Spike-specific TCRs came after two AZD1222 doses.

The germline V and J ends were trimmed by 6 bases and 0 bases, with 9 bases remaining between them. Germline V gene data show CDR1 as MNHEY and CDR2 as SVGAGI. The CDR3 covers 15 residues. Libraries were prepared by immunoSEQ multiplex PCR; TCRdb keeps only in-frame clonotypes and omits some of them. The data show about 220,000 clones, more than 85% seen once. This clone was observed once. The antigen is undetermined. The TCR comes from an adult in good health. The sample in question was peripheral blood, obtained on day 0 of MenACWY control vaccination. The chain employs TRBV6-5 and TRBJ1-6, with D unclear. The DNA for the CDR3 is TGTGCCAGCAGACGCGATAGCTCCTATAATTCACCCCTCCACTTT. Translated: CASRRDSSYNSPLHF.